One and the same sample provided the 14 T cell receptor beta chains below, sequenced in a study of T cell changes during pregnancy in multiple sclerosis. The data were produced by immunoSEQ multiplex PCR, yet TCRdb's version contains in-frame clones alone and is incomplete. The data hold around 68,000 clones, with around 90% observed a single time. Material: CD4+ T cells from peripheral blood mononuclear cells, obtained before pregnancy. Receptors originate from a female donor with multiple sclerosis, enrolled in a pregnancy study.

The chain uses TRBV7-9 and TRBJ2-7; maybe TRBD1 (6 bases). CDR1 SEHNR and CDR2 FQNEAQ come from the germline V gene (reference sequence). The CDR3 contains 13 residues. The germline V and J ends were trimmed by 4 bases and 3 bases, with 10 bases remaining between them. Here the CDR3 reads CASSYTGIYEQYF. The CDR3 DNA sequence: TGTGCCAGCAGCTATACAGGGATCTACGAGCAGTACTTC.

The table lists this clone with a count of one. This chain connects TRBV2 to TRBJ2-3; 8 bases map to TRBD1. The germline gives CDR1 SNHLY, CDR2 FYNNEI. This CDR3 is built from 16 residues. The junction had 10 bases not matched to a gene; V was cut back by 3 bases and J by 5 bases. CDR3 sequence (DNA): TGTGCCAGCAGTGAGATTCTGGGCAGGGGGCAAGATACGCAGTATTTT. Translation gives CASSEILGRGQDTQYF. The variable domain in full, completed from reference TRBV2 and TRBJ2-3, reads EPEVTQTPSHQVTQMGQEVILRCVPISNHLYFYWYRQILGQKVEFLVSFYNNEISEKSEIFDDQFSVERPDGSNFTLKIRSTKLEDSAMYFCASSEILGRGQDTQYFGPGTRLTVL.

The chain is built from TRBV7-8 and TRBJ1-5; D remains unclear. Trimming took off 5 bases at V and 7 bases at J, with 18 bases between the two ends. CDR1 and CDR2 from the germline V gene are SGHVS and FQNEAQ. This CDR3 has 15 amino acids. CDR3 sequence: CASSPGRGRRQPQHF. The CDR3 coding sequence is TGTGCCAGCAGCCCCGGGCGAGGGCGGCGGCAGCCCCAGCATTTT.

This clone has only one observation. This chain connects TRBV25-1 to TRBJ2-4; TRBD1 aligns across 7 bases. V was clipped by 3 bases and J by 0 bases; unmatched bases: 8. CDR1 and CDR2 from the germline V gene are MGHDK and SYGVNS. The CDR3 has 17 amino acids. CDR3 nucleotides: TGTGCCAGCAGTGACCTTGGACAGGCAATAGCCAAAAACATTCAGTACTTC. Its protein is CASSDLGQAIAKNIQYF. Filled out from reference TRBV25-1 and TRBJ2-4, the complete variable domain reads EADIYQTPRYLVIGTGKKITLECSQTMGHDKMYWYQQDPGMELHLIHYSYGVNSTEKGDLSSESTVSRIRTEHFPLTLESARPSHTSQYLCASSDLGQAIAKNIQYFGAGTRLSVL.

The V and J genes are TRBV9 and TRBJ2-7; 8 bases agree with TRBD1. Germline CDR1 reads SGDLS; CDR2 reads YYNGEE. CDR3 length: 15 amino acids. V shed 0 bases and J 4 bases; nucleotides not matched to a gene: 6. CDR3 bases: TGTGCCAGCAGCGTAGGGGTCAGGGGGCTTTACGAGCAGTACTTC. Its translation: CASSVGVRGLYEQYF. Full variable domain (remainder filled in from reference TRBV9 and TRBJ2-7): DSGVTQTPKHLITATGQRVTLRCSPRSGDLSVYWYQQSLDQGLQFLIQYYNGEERAKGNILERFSAQQFPDLHSELNLSSLELGDSALYFCASSVGVRGLYEQYFGPGTRLTVT.

The V and J genes are TRBV5-8 and TRBJ2-3, with D perhaps TRBD2 (6 bases). This CDR3 has 17 residues. Germline V gene lookup returns CDR1 SGHTS and CDR2 YDEGEE. V was shortened by 4 bases and J by 0 bases, with 18 bases between the two germline ends. The DNA for the CDR3 is TGTGCCAGCAGCCCTTATCTAGTAGCGGCTAGCACAGATACGCAGTATTTT. Protein product: CASSPYLVAASTDTQYF.

This rearrangement joins TRBV5-1 to TRBJ1-2, with D uncertain. The V end lost 5 bases, the J end lost 4 bases, and 21 bases lay between the germline ends. Per the germline V gene, CDR1 is SGHRS and CDR2 is YFSETQ. The CDR3 sequence is 16 residues long. The CDR3 DNA is TGCGCCAGCAGACCGGGTGAAGGTCGTCCGGGCTATGGCTACACCTTC. Translation: CASRPGEGRPGYGYTF.

The chain is built from TRBV19 and TRBJ2-7; 10 bases agree with TRBD2. Germline V CDR1 and CDR2: LNHDA, SQIVND (reference sequence). CDR3 length equals 13 residues. V trimming: 7 bases; J trimming: 7 bases; junction bases outside the gene matches: 7. The CDR3 sequence is CASTASGSGEQYF. Written as DNA, the CDR3 is TGTGCCAGTACTGCTAGCGGGAGTGGTGAGCAGTACTTC. The full variable domain, rest sourced from reference TRBV19 and TRBJ2-7, is DGGITQSPKYLFRKEGQNVTLSCEQNLNHDAMYWYRQDPGQGLRLIYYSQIVNDFQKGDIAEGYSVSREKKESFPLTVTSAQKNPTAFYLCASTASGSGEQYFGPGTRLTVT.

The rearrangement uses TRBV7-9 and TRBJ2-7, with 16 positions matching TRBD2. This CDR3 is 19 amino acids long. V shed 4 bases and J 2 bases; nucleotides not matched to a gene: 11. Germline CDR1 and CDR2: SEHNR and FQNEAQ (reference sequence). The CDR3 region is CASSSPPGTSGGATYEQYF. Written as DNA, the CDR3 is TGTGCCAGCAGCTCGCCCCCCGGGACTAGCGGGGGGGCGACCTACGAGCAGTACTTC.

This clone came up a few times. The chain is built from TRBV11-3 and TRBJ2-5, with 15 bases that match TRBD2. This CDR3 contains 15 residues. Germline assignment: CDR1 SGHNT and CDR2 YENEEA. V shed 5 bases, J shed 5 bases, and the junction held 3 bases outside the gene matches. The CDR3 DNA is TGTGCCAGCAGCGGACTAGCGGGGGGGCCCGAGACCCAGTACTTC. Its protein product is CASSGLAGGPETQYF. Full variable domain (rest looked up from reference TRBV11-3 and TRBJ2-5): EAGVVQSPRYKIIEKKQPVAFWCNPISGHNTLYWYLQNLGQGPELLIRYENEEAVDDSQLPKDRFSAERLKGVDSTLKIQPAELGDSAVYLCASSGLAGGPETQYFGPGTRLLVL.

The chain uses TRBV18 and TRBJ2-7; 10 nucleotides agree with TRBD2. J gave up 3 bases and V 8 bases, and 7 bases lay outside the gene matches. Germline CDR1 is KGHSH and CDR2 is LQKENI. The CDR3 has 14 amino acids. The DNA for the CDR3 is TGTGCCAGCCCGCGACTAGCGGGTCACTACGAGCAGTACTTC. Amino acid sequence: CASPRLAGHYEQYF.

This clone appeared once. The chain joins TRBV5-1 to TRBJ2-5, with TRBD2 as a possible D gene (5 bases). The ends were cut back, 3 bases at V and 5 bases at J, with 14 bases in the middle. The CDR3 contains 14 residues. The germline V gene has CDR1 SGHRS and CDR2 YFSETQ. The CDR3 region is CASSWAGVRETQYF. The DNA for the CDR3 is TGCGCCAGCAGCTGGGCCGGGGTTAGGGAGACCCAGTACTTC. Based on the CDR3 plus reference TRBV5-1 and TRBJ2-5, the full variable domain is KAGVTQTPRYLIKTRGQQVTLSCSPISGHRSVSWYQQTPGQGLQFLFEYFSETQRNKGNFPGRFSGRQFSNSRSEMNVSTLELGDSALYLCASSWAGVRETQYFGPGTRLLVL.

This chain links TRBV9 with TRBJ2-3, with 9 bases lining up with TRBD2. CDR1 and CDR2 from the germline V gene are SGDLS and YYNGEE. The CDR3 runs 18 residues. Losses at the gene ends were 2 bases for V and 4 bases for J; bases not matched to a gene: 14. Here the CDR3 reads CASSVGPGRGGGPDTQYF. The CDR3 region has the DNA TGTGCCAGCAGCGTTGGGCCCGGGCGGGGGGGCGGCCCAGATACGCAGTATTTT.

This clone was seen only a few times. The chain carries TRBV2 and TRBJ2-7; a weak D match, TRBD2 (5 bases). The V gene's germline CDR1 is SNHLY and CDR2 FYNNEI. The CDR3 runs to 12 residues. Between the trimmed V and J ends, which lost 7 bases and 6 bases, there was a span of 13 bases. The CDR3 DNA is TGTGCCAGCAAAGTTGGGAGTATCGAGCAGTACTTC. Its protein is CASKVGSIEQYF.